These 3 T cell receptor beta chains were sequenced from one sample in a study of blood T cell repertoires in COVID-19. Profiled with immunoSEQ multiplex PCR; TCRdb holds only in-frame clones, not every one. There are approximately 220,000 clones in the sample; 80% to 90% occur only once, and roughly 2.5% lies in the top ten. The sample consisted of peripheral blood. Receptor source: a woman in her thirties or forties with active or convalescent COVID-19.

V is TRBV2 and J is TRBJ1-1, with D possibly matching TRBD1 (5 bases). The CDR3 runs to 14 residues. Germline V lookup: CDR1 SNHLY, CDR2 FYNNEI. Trimming took off 7 bases at V and 11 bases at J, with 23 bases between the two ends. Here the CDR3 reads CASTLIPQAGGAFF. The CDR3 DNA reads TGTGCCAGCACTTTAATCCCACAGGCTGGGGGGGCTTTCTTT.

The chain joins TRBV30 to TRBJ1-3; 7 nucleotides line up with TRBD1. Looked up from germline, CDR1 is GTSNPN and CDR2 is SVGIG (reference sequence). The ends lost 2 bases at V and 0 bases at J; junction bases unmatched: 7. CDR3 length: 16 amino acids. The CDR3 region is CAWSPDRTSSGNTIYF. As DNA, the CDR3 is TGTGCCTGGAGTCCGGACAGGACCTCCTCTGGAAACACCATATATTTT. The whole variable domain, remainder taken from reference TRBV30 and TRBJ1-3, is SQTIHQWPATLVQPVGSPLSLECTVEGTSNPNLYWYRQAAGRGLQLLFYSVGIGQISSEVPQNLSASRPQDRQFILSSKKLLLSDSGFYLCAWSPDRTSSGNTIYFGEGSWLTVV.

The chain joins TRBV2 to TRBJ2-3; 10 bases agree with TRBD1. The CDR3 extends over 16 amino acids. The V gene end was trimmed by 8 bases and the J gene end by 0 bases; junction bases not matched to a gene: 8. Looked up from germline, CDR1 is SNHLY and CDR2 is FYNNEI. CDR3 region: CASSPDRGRSTDTQYF. The DNA of the CDR3 is TGTGCCAGCTCGCCCGACAGGGGGCGGAGCACAGATACGCAGTATTTT.